This T cell receptor beta chain stems from a study of cytotoxic CD8 clonotypes in ibrutinib-treated CLL. Background on the study: IGHV unmutated 17 to 18; relapsed/refractory 11; treatment-naive approximately 15. Mean yields were nearly 260,000 productive templates and under 100,000 productive rearrangements per sample.

Study-wide points: Public clonotypes, rarely seen, contracted or held steady on treatment.

Investigators sought sequencing depths of between 1 in 200,000 and 1 in 1 million T cells. TCRdb's copy holds only in-frame clones and misses some; the assay was immunoSEQ multiplex PCR. The sample lists approximately 140,000 clones; 80% to 95% were seen once. In its sample, this clone was seen once. Its antigen remains unknown. CDR3 length: 11 amino acids. Germline V lookup: CDR1 ENHRY, CDR2 SYGVKD. Trimming removed 8 bases from V and 5 bases from J, with 7 bases in between. The clonotype originates from a human donor with chronic lymphocytic leukemia. This sample comprised PBMCs, obtained after 12 months of ibrutinib treatment. The gene calls are TRBV10-3 and TRBJ2-1; D might be TRBD1 (5 bases). The chain's CDR3 is CAIRQNNEQFF. The CDR3 coding sequence is TGTGCCATCCGACAGAACAATGAGCAGTTCTTC.